What follows are 8 T cell receptor beta chains derived from one specimen sequenced in a study of monozygotic twins with inflammatory bowel disease. Using the 5' RACE reads, TCRdb records one entry per CDR3 protein without DNA. This repertoire includes about 200,000 distinct CDR3 sequences. The specimen sequenced was blood. These receptors all stem from a human donor with ulcerative colitis or Crohn's disease, or a healthy co-twin of an affected twin (not recorded which).

J is TRBJ2-5 and V is TRBV7-2; TCRdb's D gene call, TRBD2, goes unchecked for lack of DNA. From germline, CDR1 is SGHTA and CDR2 FQGNSA. This CDR3 spans 16 amino acids. CDR3 sequence: CASSAHTGTSVETQYF.

The chain joins TRBV27 to TRBJ2-7. This CDR3 spans 14 amino acids. Germline lookup yields CDR1 MNHEY and CDR2 SMNVEV (reference sequence). The chain's CDR3 is CASSLNTYTYEQYF.

This chain links TRBV4-2 with TRBJ1-6. The CDR3 has 15 amino acids. Per the germline V gene, CDR1 is LGHNA and CDR2 is YNFKEQ. CDR3 sequence: CASTLFSGDRKPLHF.

V gene TRBV3-1 combines with J gene TRBJ2-3. The CDR3 covers 11 residues. CDR1 is LGHDT and CDR2 is YNNKEL in the germline V gene (reference sequence). This chain's CDR3 is CASRLADTQYF.

The chain is built from TRBV3-1 and TRBJ1-2. Germline-derived CDR1 and CDR2 are LGHDT and YNNKEL (reference sequence). There are 13 residues in the CDR3. The CDR3 loop is CASSREQGPGYTF.

The chain employs TRBV5-1 and TRBJ2-1; TCRdb calls TRBD2, which cannot be checked without DNA. This CDR3 comprises 14 residues. Germline assignment: CDR1 SGHRS and CDR2 YFSETQ. CDR3 loop: CASSLALAGNEQFF.

The chain has TRBV3-1 and TRBJ1-1; there is no DNA to check the TCRdb D call of TRBD1. The CDR3 loop spans 12 amino acids. Germline CDR1 is LGHDT and CDR2 is YNNKEL (reference sequence). CDR3 loop: CASSHTGGEAFF.

The chain carries TRBV10-3 and TRBJ1-4; TCRdb indicates TRBD1, and absent DNA this call remains unverified. Germline loops: CDR1 ENHRY, CDR2 SYGVKD. The CDR3 is 16 residues long. CDR3: CAISPGTVDENEKLFF.